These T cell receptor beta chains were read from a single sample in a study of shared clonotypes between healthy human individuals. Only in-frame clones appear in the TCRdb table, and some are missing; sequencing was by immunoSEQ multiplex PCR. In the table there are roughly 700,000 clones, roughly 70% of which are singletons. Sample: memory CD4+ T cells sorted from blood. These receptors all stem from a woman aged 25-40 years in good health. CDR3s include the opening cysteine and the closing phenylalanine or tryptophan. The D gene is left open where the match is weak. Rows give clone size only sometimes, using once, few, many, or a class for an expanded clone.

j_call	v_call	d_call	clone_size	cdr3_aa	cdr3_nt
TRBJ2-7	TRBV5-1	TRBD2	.	CASSDTSGAYEQYF	TGCGCCAGCAGCGATACTAGCGGGGCATACGAGCAGTACTTC
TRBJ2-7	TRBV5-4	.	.	CASSFTGSPYEQYF	TGTGCCAGCAGCTTTACGGGATCCCCCTACGAGCAGTACTTC
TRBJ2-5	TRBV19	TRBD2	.	CASRRSSIAGEETQYF	TGTGCCAGCCGCCGTTCCTCTATAGCGGGAGAAGAGACCCAGTACTTC
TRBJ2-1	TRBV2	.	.	CASIRGVSYNEQFF	TGTGCCAGCATCCGCGGTGTATCTTACAATGAGCAGTTCTTC
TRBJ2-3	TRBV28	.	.	CASSLQGGTDTQYF	TGTGCCAGCAGTTTGCAGGGTGGGACAGATACGCAGTATTTT
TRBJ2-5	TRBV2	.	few	CASSVQGREETQYF	TGTGCCAGCAGCGTACAGGGCAGGGAGGAGACCCAGTACTTC
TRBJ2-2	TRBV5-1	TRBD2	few	CASSSGPGTSGSSGELFF	TGCGCCAGCAGCTCGGGACCCGGGACTAGCGGGAGTTCAGGGGAGCTGTTTTTT
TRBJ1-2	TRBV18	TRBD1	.	CASSADRGEYGYTF	TGTGCCAGCTCAGCGGACAGGGGCGAATATGGCTACACCTTC
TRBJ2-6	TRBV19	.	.	CASSPYSSGANVLTF	TGTGCCAGTAGTCCATACTCCTCTGGGGCCAACGTCCTGACTTTC
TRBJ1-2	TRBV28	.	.	CASSLDEVRGYTF	TGTGCCAGCAGTTTAGACGAAGTCCGAGGCTACACCTTC
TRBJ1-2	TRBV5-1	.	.	CASSLSIGDPSYGYTF	TGCGCCAGCAGCTTGTCGATCGGGGATCCCAGCTATGGCTACACCTTC
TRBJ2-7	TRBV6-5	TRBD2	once	CASSTSGRSSYEQYF	TGTGCCAGCAGTACCAGCGGGAGGAGCTCCTACGAGCAGTACTTC
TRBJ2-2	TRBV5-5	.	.	CASSITDRAANTGELFF	TGTGCCAGCAGCATCACAGACAGAGCCGCGAACACCGGGGAGCTGTTTTTT
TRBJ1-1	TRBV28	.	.	CASSYAGTFEAFF	TGTGCCAGCAGTTATGCCGGGACATTTGAAGCTTTCTTT
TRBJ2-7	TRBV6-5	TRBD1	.	CASSDRGYEQYF	TGTGCCAGCAGTGACAGGGGTTACGAGCAGTACTTC
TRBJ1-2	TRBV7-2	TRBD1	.	CASSLTGGFGYTF	TGTGCCAGCAGCTTGACAGGGGGGTTCGGCTACACCTTC
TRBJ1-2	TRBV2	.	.	CASSETGYGGYTF	TGTGCCAGCAGTGAAACAGGGTATGGTGGCTACACCTTC
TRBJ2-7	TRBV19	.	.	CASSIPGSSYEQYF	TGTGCCAGTAGTATACCAGGGAGCTCCTACGAGCAGTACTTC
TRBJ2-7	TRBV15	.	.	CATSRDRSGIFYEQYF	TGTGCCACCAGCAGAGATAGGAGCGGCATTTTCTACGAGCAGTACTTC
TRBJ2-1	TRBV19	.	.	CASSIYGRGLDEQFF	TGTGCCAGTAGTATATATGGCAGGGGCCTGGATGAGCAGTTCTTC
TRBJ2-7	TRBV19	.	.	CASSQQGGLYEQYF	TGTGCCAGTAGTCAACAGGGTGGACTCTACGAGCAGTACTTC
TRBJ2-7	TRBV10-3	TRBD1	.	CAISRDRGDEQYF	TGTGCCATCAGTCGGGACAGGGGGGACGAGCAGTACTTC
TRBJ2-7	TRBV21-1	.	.	CASSKGTGGMVGYEQYF	TGTGCCAGCAGCAAAGGCACAGGAGGCATGGTGGGCTACGAGCAGTACTTC
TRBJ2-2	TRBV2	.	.	CASCGQRLNTGELFF	TGTGCCAGCTGCGGACAGAGACTGAACACCGGGGAGCTGTTTTTT
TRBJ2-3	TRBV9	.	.	CASSVVSGSTDTQYF	TGTGCCAGCAGCGTAGTTTCAGGTAGCACAGATACGCAGTATTTT
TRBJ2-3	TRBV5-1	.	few	CASSLDTGLTDTQYF	TGCGCCAGCAGCTTGGATACGGGACTCACAGATACGCAGTATTTT
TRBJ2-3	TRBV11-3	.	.	CASSPFNTDTQYF	TGTGCCAGCAGTCCTTTTAACACAGATACGCAGTATTTT
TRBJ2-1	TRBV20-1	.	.	CSAGGGRGSFF	TGCAGTGCCGGCGGAGGCCGGGGTTCGTTCTTC
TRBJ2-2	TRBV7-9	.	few	CASSYREPGEENTGELFF	TGTGCCAGCAGCTACAGAGAACCAGGGGAGGAGAACACCGGGGAGCTGTTTTTT
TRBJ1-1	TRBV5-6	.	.	CASSLLVLRAEAFF	TGTGCCAGCAGCTTGCTTGTACTACGAGCTGAAGCTTTCTTT
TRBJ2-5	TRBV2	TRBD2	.	CASSVGGGRSETQYF	TGTGCCAGCAGTGTCGGTGGCGGGAGATCGGAGACCCAGTACTTC
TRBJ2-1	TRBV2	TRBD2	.	CASRASSGPDEQFF	TGTGCCAGCAGAGCGTCTAGCGGCCCGGATGAGCAGTTCTTC
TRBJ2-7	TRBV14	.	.	CASSLQSGSSYEQYF	TGTGCCAGCAGCCTACAATCCGGGAGCTCCTACGAGCAGTACTTC
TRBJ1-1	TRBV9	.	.	CASSPLTVGRTEAFF	TGTGCCAGCAGCCCCCTGACGGTTGGCCGGACTGAAGCTTTCTTT
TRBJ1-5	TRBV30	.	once	CAWGDGNQPQHF	TGTGCCTGGGGGGACGGGAATCAGCCCCAGCATTTT
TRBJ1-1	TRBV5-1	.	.	CASSLLAGVNTEAFF	TGCGCCAGCAGCTTGCTCGCCGGGGTGAACACTGAAGCTTTCTTT
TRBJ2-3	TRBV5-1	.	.	CASSLATETDTQYF	TGCGCCAGCAGCTTGGCCACAGAGACAGATACGCAGTATTTT
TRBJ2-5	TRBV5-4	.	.	CASSLWRGGETQYF	TGTGCCAGCAGCTTGTGGAGGGGTGGAGAGACCCAGTACTTC
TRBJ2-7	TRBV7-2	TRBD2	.	CASSYLGLAAYF	TGTGCCAGCAGCTATTTAGGACTAGCGGCTTACTTC
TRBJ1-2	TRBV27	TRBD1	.	CASMQIRGDSYGYTF	TGTGCCAGCATGCAGATCAGGGGGGACAGCTATGGCTACACCTTC
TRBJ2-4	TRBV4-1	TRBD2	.	CASSQRAGVKNIQYF	TGCGCCAGCAGCCAACGGGCGGGGGTGAAAAACATTCAGTACTTC
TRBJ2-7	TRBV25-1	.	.	CASSGTTTRAHEQYF	TGTGCCAGCAGTGGCACGACCACCCGAGCCCACGAGCAGTACTTC
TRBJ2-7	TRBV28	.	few	CASSRGRSFYEQYF	TGTGCCAGCAGCCGGGGGCGGAGTTTTTACGAGCAGTACTTC
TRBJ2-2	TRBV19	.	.	CASSRVTNTGELFF	TGTGCCAGTAGTAGAGTGACGAACACCGGGGAGCTGTTTTTT
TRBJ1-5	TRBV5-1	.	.	CASSYGGDQPQHF	TGCGCCAGCAGCTACGGGGGGGATCAGCCCCAGCATTTT
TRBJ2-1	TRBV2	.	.	CASSLRYNEQFF	TGTGCCAGCAGTCTGCGTTACAATGAGCAGTTCTTC
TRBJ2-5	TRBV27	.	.	CASRDLRGTQYF	TGTGCCAGCAGGGACCTCAGGGGGACCCAGTACTTC
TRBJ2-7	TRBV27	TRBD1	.	CASRRTGKGPYEQYF	TGTGCCAGCAGACGGACAGGGAAGGGGCCCTACGAGCAGTACTTC
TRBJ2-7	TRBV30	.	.	CASRGLSLNEQYF	TGTGCCTCTCGGGGGCTCTCCCTGAATGAGCAGTACTTC
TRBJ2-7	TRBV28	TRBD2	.	CASSSSRSGTSGVGQYF	TGTGCCAGCAGTTCGAGCCGATCCGGGACTAGCGGAGTCGGGCAGTACTTC
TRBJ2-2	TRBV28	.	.	CASSSDGRGTGELFF	TGTGCCAGCAGCTCAGATGGACGGGGCACCGGGGAGCTGTTTTTT
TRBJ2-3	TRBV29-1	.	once	CSVAVTTSTDTQYF	TGCAGCGTAGCAGTGACTACTAGCACAGATACGCAGTATTTT
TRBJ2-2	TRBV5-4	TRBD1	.	CASSTQGRTGELFF	TGTGCCAGCAGTACACAGGGGCGCACCGGGGAGCTGTTTTTT
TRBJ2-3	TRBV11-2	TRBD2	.	CASSLNLAGTDTQYF	TGTGCCAGCAGCTTAAACCTAGCGGGGACAGATACGCAGTATTTT
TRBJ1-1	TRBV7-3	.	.	CASSLFNQEPNTEAFF	TGTGCCAGCAGCTTATTCAATCAGGAGCCGAACACTGAAGCTTTCTTT